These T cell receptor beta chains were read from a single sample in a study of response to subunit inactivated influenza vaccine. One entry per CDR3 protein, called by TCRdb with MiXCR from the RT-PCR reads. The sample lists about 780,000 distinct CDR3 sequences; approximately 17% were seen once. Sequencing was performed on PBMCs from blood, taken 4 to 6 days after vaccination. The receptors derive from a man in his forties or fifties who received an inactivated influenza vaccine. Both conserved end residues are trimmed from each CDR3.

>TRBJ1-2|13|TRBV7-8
ASSFYRDSNYGYT
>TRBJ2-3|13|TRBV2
ASGTSGSTSDTQY
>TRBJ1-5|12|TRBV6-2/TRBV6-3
ASSNRDSNQPQH
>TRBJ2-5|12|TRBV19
ASSSREGGETQY
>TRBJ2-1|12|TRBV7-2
ASLGRWGADEQF
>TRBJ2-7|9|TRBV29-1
SVEDSYEQY
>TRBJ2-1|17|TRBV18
ASSPGAGLAGVTYNEQF
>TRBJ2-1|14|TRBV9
ASSVGAGGAYNEQF
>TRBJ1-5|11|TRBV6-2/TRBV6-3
ASIDRTNQPQH
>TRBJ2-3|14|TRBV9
ASSVAAGGGSDTQY
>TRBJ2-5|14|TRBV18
ASSPPLGQGAETQY
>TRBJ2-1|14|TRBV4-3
ASSQAILSSYNEQF
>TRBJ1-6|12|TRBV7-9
ASSPRGASSPLH
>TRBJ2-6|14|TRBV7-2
ASSSDGGARANVLT
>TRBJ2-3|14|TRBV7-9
ASSLVASGTTDTQY
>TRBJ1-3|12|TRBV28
ASSPPTGGNTIY
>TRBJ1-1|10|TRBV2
ASSTRDRDAF
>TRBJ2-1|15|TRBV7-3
ASSLTGSLLSYNEQF
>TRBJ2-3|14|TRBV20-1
SARGRPSGSRDTQY
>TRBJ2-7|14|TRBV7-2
ASSLAGASGFYEQY
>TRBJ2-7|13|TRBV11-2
ASSRSMTGIYEQY
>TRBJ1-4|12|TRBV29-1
SVGARATNEKLF
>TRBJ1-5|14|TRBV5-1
ASSGTGTDSNQPQH
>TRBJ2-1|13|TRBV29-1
SVEGHGTGINEQF
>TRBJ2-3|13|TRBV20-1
SARGQIYQPDTQY
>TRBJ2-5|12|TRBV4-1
ASSSAGPPETQY
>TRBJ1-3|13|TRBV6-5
ASSSPTGSGNTIY
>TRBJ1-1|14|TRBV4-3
ASSQDFSGSDTEAF
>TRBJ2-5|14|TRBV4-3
ASSQDPRPGEETQY
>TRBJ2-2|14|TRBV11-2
ASSPRLDPNTGELF
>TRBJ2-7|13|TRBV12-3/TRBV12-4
ASSFPSGTSARQY
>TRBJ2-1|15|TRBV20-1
SARDTSGLSSYNEQF
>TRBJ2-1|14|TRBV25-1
ASSEFSGLSHNEQF
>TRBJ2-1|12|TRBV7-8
ASSLSFAKDEQF
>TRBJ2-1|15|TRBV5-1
ASSFVSGVSSYNEQF
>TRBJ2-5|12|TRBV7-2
ASSWTSGSQTQY
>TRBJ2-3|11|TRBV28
ASSPSGSGTQY
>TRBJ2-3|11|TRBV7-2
ASSPLPGDTQY
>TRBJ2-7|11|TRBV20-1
SASRDTSYEQY
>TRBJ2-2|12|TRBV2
ASRPRRDTGELF
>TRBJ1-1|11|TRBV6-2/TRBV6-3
ASSQFWSTEAF
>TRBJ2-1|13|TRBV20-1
SARDPTSGNNEQF
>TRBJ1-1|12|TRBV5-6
ASSLDRINTEAF
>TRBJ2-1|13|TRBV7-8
ASSLDRGTYSEQF
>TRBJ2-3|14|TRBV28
ASSPGTSVGTDTQY
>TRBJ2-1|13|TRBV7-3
ASSLTGVGYNEQF
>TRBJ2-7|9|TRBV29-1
SSIRGYEQY
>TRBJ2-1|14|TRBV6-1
ASSPLTSATRGEQF
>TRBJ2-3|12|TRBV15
ATSRDWVGDTQY
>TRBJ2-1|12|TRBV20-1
SATVPGQGPGQF
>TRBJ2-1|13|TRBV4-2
ASSQDHNNVNEQF
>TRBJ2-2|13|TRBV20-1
SARDGTKNTGELF
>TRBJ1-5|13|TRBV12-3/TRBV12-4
ASSPTALRNQPQH
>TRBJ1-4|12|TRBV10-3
AISERSRDEKLF
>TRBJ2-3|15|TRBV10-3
AISGSAGKYGTDTQY
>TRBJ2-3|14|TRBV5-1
ASAPGLLAGEDTQY
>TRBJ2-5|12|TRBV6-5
ASSSTSEQETQY